Listed below are T cell receptor beta chains from one sample, sequenced in a study of shared clonotypes between healthy human individuals. Clones were read by immunoSEQ multiplex PCR, and TCRdb kept only the in-frame ones, dropping some. Among more than 2,000,000 clones listed, about 92% were seen once. Sequencing used naive CD4+ T cells sorted from blood. Receptor source: a man aged 18 to 29 in good health. The CDR3 runs from the conserved cysteine through the conserved F or W. A D gene is named only where the DNA matches it firmly. Rows may omit the clone size; those that give it use once, few, many or a size class.

J gene: TRBJ2-7
clone size: .
V gene: TRBV6-1
D gene: TRBD1
CDR3 DNA: TGTGCCAGTTCGGACAGGGCTTACGAGCAGTACTTC
CDR3 protein: CASSDRAYEQYF

J gene: TRBJ2-7
clone size: .
V gene: TRBV7-9
D gene: .
CDR3 DNA: TGTGCCAGCAGCTTAGCCCCACTCCACGAGCAGTACTTC
CDR3 protein: CASSLAPLHEQYF

J gene: TRBJ2-7
clone size: .
V gene: TRBV7-2
D gene: TRBD2
CDR3 DNA: TGTGCCAGCAGCTTAGTAGCGGGGCACGACTACGAGCAGTACTTC
CDR3 protein: CASSLVAGHDYEQYF

J gene: TRBJ2-1
clone size: .
V gene: TRBV5-1
D gene: TRBD1
CDR3 DNA: TGCGCCAGCAGCTTGGGGCAGGGGGCCAATGAGCAGTTCTTC
CDR3 protein: CASSLGQGANEQFF

J gene: TRBJ1-2
clone size: .
V gene: TRBV5-4
D gene: .
CDR3 DNA: TGTGCCAGCAGCCCACAGGGTTTCTATGGCTACACCTTC
CDR3 protein: CASSPQGFYGYTF

J gene: TRBJ1-5
clone size: .
V gene: TRBV28
D gene: .
CDR3 DNA: TGTGCCAGCCTACAGGGAATCCAGCCCCAGCATTTT
CDR3 protein: CASLQGIQPQHF

J gene: TRBJ1-1
clone size: .
V gene: TRBV7-2
D gene: .
CDR3 DNA: TGTGCCAGCAGCCGAAGGGGGGGGCCTGAAGCTTTCTTT
CDR3 protein: CASSRRGGPEAFF

J gene: TRBJ2-3
clone size: once
V gene: TRBV19
D gene: TRBD2
CDR3 DNA: TGTGCCAGTAGTACTAGCGGGGGTCCAGATACGCAGTATTTT
CDR3 protein: CASSTSGGPDTQYF

J gene: TRBJ2-1
clone size: .
V gene: TRBV28
D gene: .
CDR3 DNA: TGTGCCAGCGCAGGGAGCTCCTACAATGAGCAGTTCTTC
CDR3 protein: CASAGSSYNEQFF

J gene: TRBJ1-4
clone size: .
V gene: TRBV4-2
D gene: .
CDR3 DNA: TGTGCCAGCAGCCAAAGCGGGGAAACTAATGAAAAACTGTTTTTT
CDR3 protein: CASSQSGETNEKLFF

J gene: TRBJ1-6
clone size: .
V gene: TRBV19
D gene: .
CDR3 DNA: TGTGCCAGTAGTTGGGAAGAGGCGAATTCACCCCTCCACTTT
CDR3 protein: CASSWEEANSPLHF

J gene: TRBJ1-5
clone size: .
V gene: TRBV23-1
D gene: TRBD1
CDR3 DNA: TGCGCCAGCAGTATCGGGGACAGGAAGAATCAGCCCCAGCATTTT
CDR3 protein: CASSIGDRKNQPQHF

J gene: TRBJ1-5
clone size: .
V gene: TRBV19
D gene: TRBD1
CDR3 DNA: TGTGCCAGTAGTATAGTGGGACAGGGACAGCCCCAGCATTTT
CDR3 protein: CASSIVGQGQPQHF

J gene: TRBJ2-7
clone size: .
V gene: TRBV6-5
D gene: .
CDR3 DNA: TGTGCCAGCACCCTTACGATTGGTTCCTACGAGCAGTACTTC
CDR3 protein: CASTLTIGSYEQYF

J gene: TRBJ2-6
clone size: .
V gene: TRBV7-9
D gene: .
CDR3 DNA: TGTGCCAGCAGCTTAGAGCTGGGTTCTGGGGCCAACGTCCTGACTTTC
CDR3 protein: CASSLELGSGANVLTF

J gene: TRBJ2-1
clone size: .
V gene: TRBV29-1
D gene: .
CDR3 DNA: TGCAGCGTTGAAGGCGACAGCTCCTACAATGAGCAGTTCTTC
CDR3 protein: CSVEGDSSYNEQFF

J gene: TRBJ2-5
clone size: once
V gene: TRBV28
D gene: TRBD1
CDR3 DNA: TGTGCCAGCAGCCTCGACAGGGTTCGGACCCAGTACTTC
CDR3 protein: CASSLDRVRTQYF

J gene: TRBJ2-7
clone size: once
V gene: TRBV5-6
D gene: TRBD1
CDR3 DNA: TGTGCCAGCAGCCCCGGACAGGGGCTTTCCTACGAGCAGTACTTC
CDR3 protein: CASSPGQGLSYEQYF

J gene: TRBJ1-6
clone size: once
V gene: TRBV27
D gene: .
CDR3 DNA: TGTGCCAGCCGAACCAGGGCGCGAGAGAATTCACCCCTCCACTTT
CDR3 protein: CASRTRARENSPLHF

J gene: TRBJ1-5
clone size: .
V gene: TRBV6-5
D gene: .
CDR3 DNA: TGTGCCAGCAGTTACTCTAGGGACTGGGATCAGCCCCAGCATTTT
CDR3 protein: CASSYSRDWDQPQHF

J gene: TRBJ1-1
clone size: .
V gene: TRBV14
D gene: TRBD1
CDR3 DNA: TGTGCCAGCAGCCAAGTCATAGGGACAGCAGCTTTCTTT
CDR3 protein: CASSQVIGTAAFF

J gene: TRBJ1-1
clone size: .
V gene: TRBV5-4
D gene: .
CDR3 DNA: TGTGCCAGCAGCTTGGCAGGGTGGAGTACTGAAGCTTTCTTT
CDR3 protein: CASSLAGWSTEAFF

J gene: TRBJ2-3
clone size: .
V gene: TRBV7-3
D gene: .
CDR3 DNA: TGTGCCAGCAGCTTAAACCAGGGCGTGAGCACAGATACGCAGTATTTT
CDR3 protein: CASSLNQGVSTDTQYF

J gene: TRBJ2-5
clone size: .
V gene: TRBV5-6
D gene: .
CDR3 DNA: TGTGCCAGCAGCTTTCTAGAGACCCAGTACTTC
CDR3 protein: CASSFLETQYF

J gene: TRBJ2-1
clone size: once
V gene: TRBV11-2
D gene: TRBD2
CDR3 DNA: TGTGCCAGCAGCTTGCTAGCGGGAGATTCCTACAATGAGCAGTTCTTC
CDR3 protein: CASSLLAGDSYNEQFF

J gene: TRBJ1-5
clone size: .
V gene: TRBV13
D gene: TRBD1
CDR3 DNA: TGTGCCAGCAGCTTAGGGGACAGGGAGGGTCAGCCCCAGCATTTT
CDR3 protein: CASSLGDREGQPQHF

J gene: TRBJ2-5
clone size: .
V gene: TRBV5-1
D gene: .
CDR3 DNA: TGCGCCAGCAGCCCCTCGCGAAAAGAGACCCAGTACTTC
CDR3 protein: CASSPSRKETQYF

J gene: TRBJ1-6
clone size: .
V gene: TRBV2
D gene: TRBD1
CDR3 DNA: TGTGCCAGCAGTCCGGACAGGGGGAATTCACCCCTCCACTTT
CDR3 protein: CASSPDRGNSPLHF

J gene: TRBJ2-3
clone size: .
V gene: TRBV2
D gene: TRBD2
CDR3 DNA: TGTGCCGGGGGGGCCAGCGGGGGCTGGGCAGATACGCAGTATTTT
CDR3 protein: CAGGASGGWADTQYF

J gene: TRBJ1-4
clone size: .
V gene: TRBV4-1
D gene: .
CDR3 DNA: TGCGCCAGCAGCCCCCCTAGGTTGGGACGTACAACAACTAATGAAAAACTGTTTTTT
CDR3 protein: CASSPPRLGRTTTNEKLFF

J gene: TRBJ2-7
clone size: .
V gene: TRBV27
D gene: TRBD1
CDR3 DNA: TGTGCCAGCAGCCCCGACAGGGCGCGTTACGAGCAGTACTTC
CDR3 protein: CASSPDRARYEQYF

J gene: TRBJ1-5
clone size: .
V gene: TRBV2
D gene: TRBD1
CDR3 DNA: TGTGCCAGCAGCCAGGAAGGGGGCTTGGAGCCCCAGCATTTT
CDR3 protein: CASSQEGGLEPQHF

J gene: TRBJ1-1
clone size: .
V gene: TRBV20-1
D gene: .
CDR3 DNA: TGCAGTGCCTCCCGGGCCACTGAAGCTTTCTTT
CDR3 protein: CSASRATEAFF

J gene: TRBJ1-2
clone size: .
V gene: TRBV19
D gene: .
CDR3 DNA: TGTGCCAGTATCCTGCGGAATGCTAACTATGGCTACACCTTC
CDR3 protein: CASILRNANYGYTF

J gene: TRBJ1-5
clone size: .
V gene: TRBV5-8
D gene: TRBD1
CDR3 DNA: TGTGCCAGCAGCCCTGGACAGGGGTATCAGCCCCAGCATTTT
CDR3 protein: CASSPGQGYQPQHF

J gene: TRBJ2-3
clone size: .
V gene: TRBV19
D gene: .
CDR3 DNA: TGTGCCAGTGGGACCGCAGGGAATACGCAGTATTTT
CDR3 protein: CASGTAGNTQYF

J gene: TRBJ2-3
clone size: .
V gene: TRBV9
D gene: TRBD2
CDR3 DNA: TGTGCCAGCAGCGTGACCGGGGGGGCCACAGATACGCAGTATTTT
CDR3 protein: CASSVTGGATDTQYF

J gene: TRBJ1-2
clone size: .
V gene: TRBV6-5
D gene: TRBD1
CDR3 DNA: TGTGCCAGCAGTTTGGACAGGGGAGGCTACACCTTC
CDR3 protein: CASSLDRGGYTF

J gene: TRBJ1-2
clone size: once
V gene: TRBV19
D gene: .
CDR3 DNA: TGTGCCAGTAGTGAACGGCGGAGCTATGGCTACACCTTC
CDR3 protein: CASSERRSYGYTF

J gene: TRBJ2-1
clone size: .
V gene: TRBV5-1
D gene: .
CDR3 DNA: TGCGCCAGCAGCTTTCAGGACGGGTACAATGAGCAGTTCTTC
CDR3 protein: CASSFQDGYNEQFF

J gene: TRBJ1-2
clone size: .
V gene: TRBV6-1
D gene: TRBD1
CDR3 DNA: TGTGCCAGCAGCGCCGGGACAGGGGGAGGCTACACCTTC
CDR3 protein: CASSAGTGGGYTF

J gene: TRBJ1-2
clone size: .
V gene: TRBV11-3
D gene: .
CDR3 DNA: TGTGCCAGCAGCATTCAGGGCGTCCTTAACTATGGCTACACCTTC
CDR3 protein: CASSIQGVLNYGYTF

J gene: TRBJ2-2
clone size: .
V gene: TRBV19
D gene: TRBD1
CDR3 DNA: TGTGCCAGTAATAGGGGACAGAAACACACCGGGGAGCTGTTTTTT
CDR3 protein: CASNRGQKHTGELFF

J gene: TRBJ1-1
clone size: .
V gene: TRBV5-5
D gene: TRBD1
CDR3 DNA: TGTGCCAGCAGCTCTGGGACAGGGAAGCTGAACACTGAAGCTTTCTTT
CDR3 protein: CASSSGTGKLNTEAFF

J gene: TRBJ2-1
clone size: .
V gene: TRBV2
D gene: .
CDR3 DNA: TGTGCCAGCAGTCTCAGGGATGAGCAGTTCTTC
CDR3 protein: CASSLRDEQFF